This T cell receptor beta chain stems from a study of somatic mutations in cytotoxic T cells in rheumatoid arthritis. Assay used: immunoSEQ multiplex PCR; TCRdb lists only in-frame clones, some missing. Among 7,500 to 10,000 clones, roughly 85% were seen once, and the ten largest hold about a third. J lost 7 bases, V lost 6 bases, and 7 bases had no gene match. The CDR3 sequence is 15 residues long. Looked up from germline, CDR1 is MNHNS and CDR2 is SASEGT. Material for sequencing was CD8+ T cells sorted from blood. This receptor was identified in an adult with rheumatoid arthritis. The genes are TRBV6-1 and TRBJ2-1, with 12 bases aligning to TRBD2. CDR3 region: CASSHPSGGGNEQFF. CDR3 in DNA: TGTGCCAGCAGCCATCCTAGCGGGGGGGGTAATGAGCAGTTCTTC.